Below are 3 T cell receptor beta chains sequenced from a single sample in a study of cytomegalovirus exposure and HLA in healthy donors. PCR amplification relied on 60 Vbeta primers (plus 13 Jbeta primers). Only in-frame clones appear in the TCRdb table, and some are missing; sequencing was by immunoSEQ multiplex PCR. The sample holds about 170,000 clones, just under 85% seen once. What was sequenced was PBMCs. The source of these receptors is a girl aged 10-17 years in good health and CMV-seropositive.

This clone was counted once. The chain couples TRBV7-6 to TRBJ1-2; 7 bases match TRBD1. J was trimmed by 8 bases and V by 6 bases; bases with no gene match: 12. This CDR3 contains 14 residues. The germline CDR1 and CDR2 sequences are SGHVS and FNYEAQ. The CDR3 protein is CASRPDRVVGGYTF. The CDR3 DNA sequence: TGTGCCAGCAGGCCAGACAGGGTCGTGGGCGGCTACACCTTC.

The CDR3 sequence: CASSFTGSSYNSPLHF. The CDR3 DNA sequence: TGTGCCAGCAGCTTCACAGGGAGCTCCTATAATTCACCCCTCCACTTT. J is TRBJ1-6 and V is TRBV11-2; D may be TRBD1 (6 bases). V shed 3 bases and J shed 0 bases, with 9 bases lying between them. CDR3 length equals 16 residues. Germline loops: CDR1 SGHAT, CDR2 FQNNGV.

This chain connects TRBV2 to TRBJ1-3; D gene ambiguous. The germline CDR1 and CDR2 sequences are SNHLY and FYNNEI. This CDR3 is built from 16 residues. Trimming cost V 8 bases and J 6 bases, with 23 bases left between them. CDR3 loop: CASGRATDTLENTIYF. The CDR3 nucleotides read TGTGCCAGCGGGAGGGCAACCGATACTCTGGAAAACACCATATATTTT.